The sequence of this T cell receptor (beta chain) was determined in a study of blood T cell repertoires in COVID-19. Study-wide background: The cDNA or gDNA used as material had been derived from T cells, B-cell-depleted T cells, or PBMCs.

This clone was recorded only once. Germline values: CDR1 LNHDA, CDR2 SQIVND (reference sequence). Trimming pared 2 bases from V and 6 bases from J, leaving 22 bases between. This CDR3 contains 17 residues. Original handling: Reference gene primer amplification gave nucleated cell count estimates. The assay was immunoSEQ multiplex PCR, and TCRdb's table has in-frame clones only and misses some. V and J calls and clone size come straight from that table; D and trimming were deduced from the DNA. The table shows around 78,000 clones, with 86% occurring only once. This sequence joins TRBV19 and TRBJ1-2; perhaps TRBD1 as D (5 bases). This TCR was recovered from a woman aged 60-75 years with acute or convalescent COVID-19. Input material: peripheral blood. The CDR3 is CASSIPPRVGVGHGYTF. The CDR3 nucleotides read TGTGCCAGTAGTATACCCCCAAGGGTTGGGGTGGGGCATGGCTACACCTTC.